Reported below is one TCR beta chain. Its antigen is as yet unknown. The sample is drawn from a study of T-cell reconstitution after alpha-beta-depleted transplantation in children. Overall study results and limits: Some patients' high day-60 TCRbeta diversity was traced to surviving recipient T cells and thymic progenitors. Newly generated T cells supplied most T-cell counts and diversity one year post-transplant. Several hundred expanded graft clones reportedly supplied alpha-beta T cells about two months after transplant.

A library of TCRbeta sequences, prepared with unique molecular identifiers, was generated. A single record per CDR3 protein comes from TCRdb applying MiXCR to the PCR reads. This sample has about 980,000 distinct CDR3 sequences, with roughly 29% found just once. This CDR3 is 14 amino acids long. Between the trimmed V and J ends, which lost 3 bases and 6 bases, there was a span of 12 bases. Germline assignment: CDR1 MDHEN and CDR2 SYDVKM. This receptor was identified in a boy under three years old who had a stem cell transplant for SCID, so the T cells may come from the graft donor. Sample: PBMCs, mostly from graft donor cells, taken 360 days after TCRalphabeta/CD19-depleted stem cell transplant. This chain connects TRBV28 to TRBJ1-5; weak D call: TRBD1 (6 bases). CDR3: CASSFPRGSQPQHF. The CDR3 DNA is TGTGCCAGCAGTTTTCCCAGGGGTAGTCAGCCCCAGCATTTT.